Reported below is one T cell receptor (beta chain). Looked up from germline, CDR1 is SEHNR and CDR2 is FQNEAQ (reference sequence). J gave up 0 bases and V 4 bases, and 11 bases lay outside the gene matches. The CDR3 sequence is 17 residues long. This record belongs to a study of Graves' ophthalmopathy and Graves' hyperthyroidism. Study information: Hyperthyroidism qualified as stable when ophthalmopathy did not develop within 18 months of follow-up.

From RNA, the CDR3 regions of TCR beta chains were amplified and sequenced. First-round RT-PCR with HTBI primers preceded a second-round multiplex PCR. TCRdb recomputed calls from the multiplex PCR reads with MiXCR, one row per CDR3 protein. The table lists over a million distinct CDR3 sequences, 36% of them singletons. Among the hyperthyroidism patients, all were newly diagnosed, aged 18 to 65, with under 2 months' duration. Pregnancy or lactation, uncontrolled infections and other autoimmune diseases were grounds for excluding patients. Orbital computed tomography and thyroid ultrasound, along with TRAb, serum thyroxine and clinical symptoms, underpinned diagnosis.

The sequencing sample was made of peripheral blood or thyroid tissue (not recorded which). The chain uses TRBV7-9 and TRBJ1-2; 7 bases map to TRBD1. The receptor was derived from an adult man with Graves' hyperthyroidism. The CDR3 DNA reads TGTGCCAGCAGCTCTCCGGGACAGATAACAGCTAACTATGGCTACACCTTC. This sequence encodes CASSSPGQITANYGYTF.